The 25 T cell receptor beta chains below come from one sample, sequenced in a study of T cell clusters in autoimmune cytopenias. One tube held mixed TRB-A and TRB-B primer pools for touch-down PCR. TCRdb re-called the multiplex PCR reads; one entry per CDR3 protein, DNA not given. The table lists 2,000 to 2,500 distinct CDR3 sequences, with roughly 60% in the top ten. TRB was amplified from 250 ng of peripheral blood genomic DNA per sample. Separately, the same data were catalogued under a study of T cell repertoires in aging, cancer and after chemotherapy.

Sequenced input: peripheral blood. Receptors originate from a human donor with an autoimmune cytopenia or autoimmune hepatitis (not recorded which).

This clonotype ranks as medium-sized in terms of frequency. The J gene is TRBJ1-1, the V gene TRBV11-1; TCRdb names TRBD1, which stays unverified in the absence of DNA. The CDR3 length is 13 residues. The germline gives CDR1 SGHAT, CDR2 FQDESV (reference sequence). The CDR3 here is CASSFSGVTEAFF.

Considering frequency, this clonotype is medium-sized. The chain uses TRBV7-9 and TRBJ1-2. The germline V gene encodes CDR1 SEHNR and CDR2 FQNEAQ (reference sequence). The CDR3 extends over 14 amino acids. CDR3 protein: CASSLVGGGYGYTF.

According to its frequency, this clonotype is medium-sized (0.01 to 0.1%). The chain carries TRBV6-5 and TRBJ2-7. In germline, CDR1 is MNHEY, CDR2 SVGAGI. The CDR3 is 15 amino acids. CDR3 in amino acids: CASRKGISPFYEQYF.

By frequency, this clonotype registers large. The CDR3 sequence is CASSIIGGLASSNYGYTF. The chain uses TRBV19 and TRBJ1-2. Germline CDR1 LNHDA, CDR2 SQIVND (reference sequence). This CDR3 has 18 residues.

The V and J genes are TRBV11-3 and TRBJ2-7; TCRdb calls TRBD1, which cannot be checked without DNA. The CDR3 runs to 16 residues. Germline V lookup: CDR1 SGHNT, CDR2 YENEEA. CDR3 region: CASSLGGGGYTYEQYF.

This chain's CDR3 is CASSDSTSGSNEQFF. The rearrangement links TRBV6-4 to TRBJ2-1; TCRdb returns TRBD2, unconfirmable since there is no DNA. Germline-derived CDR1 and CDR2 are MRHNA and SNTAGT. The CDR3 is 15 amino acids.

This rearrangement joins TRBV6-1 to TRBJ1-1; TCRdb's D call of TRBD1 is untestable without DNA. In germline, CDR1 is MNHNS, CDR2 SASEGT. The CDR3 extends over 12 amino acids. The CDR3 sequence is CASSHGQGQAFF.

The chain recombines TRBV11-2 with TRBJ2-2; no DNA is available, so the TRBD2 call from TCRdb remains unchecked. Germline CDR1 reads SGHAT; CDR2 reads FQNNGV. This CDR3 spans 16 amino acids. CDR3 protein: CASSLVAGFDTGELFF.

The chain is built from TRBV24-1 and TRBJ2-3. Germline V gene lookup returns CDR1 KGHDR and CDR2 SFDVKD. The CDR3 runs 13 residues. The CDR3 reads CATSDYNEDTQYF.

This clonotype is deemed medium-sized (0.01 to 0.1%) by its frequency. The rearrangement joins TRBV29-1 to TRBJ1-1; the TCRdb call, TRBD1, lacks DNA for checking. The germline V gene encodes CDR1 SQVTM and CDR2 ANQGSEA. The CDR3 runs to 12 residues. The chain's CDR3 is CSVNEGDTEAFF.

J is TRBJ2-1 and V is TRBV6-5; without DNA, the TCRdb call of TRBD1 cannot be checked. The germline gives CDR1 MNHEY, CDR2 SVGAGI. This CDR3 is built from 14 residues. The chain's CDR3 is CASRPRPDSNEQFF.

The chain has TRBV5-1 and TRBJ2-2; TCRdb reports TRBD1, a call that lacks DNA to check it against. CDR1 SGHRS and CDR2 YFSETQ come from the germline V gene. CDR3 length equals 15 residues. CDR3 in amino acids: CASSLTQGNTGELFF.

This clonotype is classed as large by frequency. The rearrangement links TRBV29-1 to TRBJ2-2; checking the TCRdb D call of TRBD1 is not possible without DNA. This CDR3 comprises 14 residues. Germline lookup yields CDR1 SQVTM and CDR2 ANQGSEA. Here the CDR3 reads CSVQGTRNTGELFF.

The gene calls are TRBV11-3 and TRBJ2-5; the TCRdb D gene call, TRBD1, has no DNA to confirm it. The CDR3 spans 16 residues. From germline, CDR1 is SGHNT and CDR2 YENEEA. The CDR3 loop is CASSTRQGWGQETQYF.

This clonotype registers medium-sized by frequency. The CDR3 region is CASTAREYNEQFF. This chain links TRBV19 with TRBJ2-1; TCRdb names TRBD2, which stays unverified in the absence of DNA. Per germline, CDR1 LNHDA and CDR2 SQIVND (reference sequence). This CDR3 contains 13 residues.

This clonotype counts as medium-sized (0.01 to 0.1%) by frequency. The J gene is TRBJ1-2, the V gene TRBV29-1; absent DNA, TCRdb's TRBD1 call cannot be checked. Germline CDR1 SQVTM, CDR2 ANQGSEA. The CDR3 has 16 amino acids. CDR3 sequence reads: CSVEADRGRGSDGYTF.

The J gene is TRBJ2-7, the V gene TRBV24-1. This CDR3 region has 11 residues. The V gene's germline CDR1 is KGHDR and CDR2 SFDVKD. The CDR3 region is CATSDTYEQYF.

The V call is TRBV11-3, the J call TRBJ2-3; lacking DNA, the TRBD1 call made by TCRdb goes unchecked. This CDR3 spans 16 amino acids. Per germline, CDR1 SGHNT and CDR2 YENEEA. The CDR3 loop is CASSLAPSASTDTQYF. Together with reference TRBV11-3 and TRBJ2-3, the CDR3 gives the full variable domain: EAGVVQSPRYKIIEKKQPVAFWCNPISGHNTLYWYLQNLGQGPELLIRYENEEAVDDSQLPKDRFSAERLKGVDSTLKIQPAELGDSAVYLCASSLAPSASTDTQYFGPGTRLTVL.

J is TRBJ1-5 and V is TRBV6-1. The CDR3 loop spans 15 amino acids. CDR1 and CDR2 from the germline V gene are MNHNS and SASEGT. The chain's CDR3 is CASSEGQVENQPQHF.

The V gene is TRBV6-1, the J gene TRBJ2-7; checking the TCRdb D call of TRBD2 is not possible without DNA. The V gene's germline CDR1 is MNHNS and CDR2 SASEGT. CDR3 length: 15 amino acids. CDR3 protein: CASSELAGGPGEQYF.

The chain is built from TRBV6-4 and TRBJ2-1; TCRdb picks TRBD2, but there is no DNA to check that call. In germline, CDR1 is MRHNA, CDR2 SNTAGT. The CDR3 length is 15 residues. CDR3 sequence reads: CASSASGGEHNEQFF.

This clonotype is identified as medium-sized (0.01 to 0.1%) from frequency. This CDR3 reads CASSSQGVADTQYF. The J gene is TRBJ2-3, the V gene TRBV6-5; TCRdb's D call of TRBD1 is untestable without DNA. The germline CDR1 and CDR2 sequences are MNHEY and SVGAGI. The CDR3 consists of 14 residues.

This clonotype shows up as medium-sized by frequency. The chain recombines TRBV15 with TRBJ1-4. Germline V gene sequence: CDR1 LNHNV, CDR2 YYDKDF (reference sequence). CDR3 length equals 14 residues. The chain's CDR3 is CATSIRVSNEKLFF.

In terms of frequency, this clonotype is medium-sized. The rearrangement joins TRBV6-5 to TRBJ2-3; TCRdb lists TRBD2, though no DNA is available to test this call. The CDR3 contains 15 residues. Germline V gives CDR1 MNHEY, CDR2 SVGAGI. The CDR3: CASRHGLAGTDTQYF.

This clonotype shows up as medium-sized by frequency. The V gene is TRBV19, the J gene TRBJ1-2; TCRdb selects TRBD1, and the lack of DNA leaves this call unchecked. The CDR3 is made up of 17 amino acids. The V gene's germline CDR1 is LNHDA and CDR2 SQIVND (reference sequence). This CDR3 reads CASTHGALGEGNYGYTF.